Each of the 23 T cell receptor beta chains below was sequenced from the same sample in a study of OX40 agonist ivuxolimab in advanced cancers. Data came from immunoSEQ multiplex PCR; TCRdb stores just in-frame clones and leaves some out. The sample holds roughly 48,000 clones, roughly 83% seen once. The material was CD4+ or CD8+ T cells sorted from blood, obtained in a trial of the OX40 agonist ivuxolimab. The source of these receptors is an adult with an advanced solid tumor such as melanoma, head and neck, liver or kidney cancer.

The chain links TRBV18 to TRBJ2-7, with 9 nucleotides matching TRBD1. CDR1 is KGHSH and CDR2 is LQKENI in the germline V gene. CDR3 size: 16 residues. Trimming cost V 2 bases and J 6 bases; bases outside gene matches: 11. The CDR3 coding sequence is TGTGCCAGCTCACCAGAGGCGGGACAGGGAGGGGGCGAGCAGTACTTC. Its protein is CASSPEAGQGGGEQYF.

The count of this clone is one. The chain uses TRBV29-1 and TRBJ2-3; TRBD1 or TRBD2 may be the D gene (5 bases each). Between the trimmed V and J ends, which lost 4 bases and 4 bases, there was a span of 6 bases. From germline, CDR1 is SQVTM and CDR2 ANQGSEA. This CDR3 has 11 residues. This chain's CDR3 is CSVGDADTQYF. The CDR3 nucleotides are TGCAGCGTTGGGGACGCAGATACGCAGTATTTT.

The V gene is TRBV30, the J gene TRBJ1-1; D not certain. The ends were cut back, 3 bases at V and 0 bases at J, with 8 bases in the middle. Per the germline V gene, CDR1 is GTSNPN and CDR2 is SVGIG (reference sequence). This CDR3 region has 13 residues. The CDR3 loop reads CAWRVGMNTEAFF. CDR3 coding DNA: TGTGCCTGGAGGGTGGGAATGAACACTGAAGCTTTCTTT.

The chain employs TRBV18 and TRBJ2-3, with D unresolved. CDR3 length: 16 amino acids. Looked up from germline, CDR1 is KGHSH and CDR2 is LQKENI. V lost 5 bases, J lost 2 bases, and 17 bases lay in between. This CDR3 reads CASSGLPSILTDTQYF. As DNA, the CDR3 is TGTGCCAGCTCAGGGCTACCTTCTATCCTCACAGATACGCAGTATTTT.

This chain links TRBV7-9 with TRBJ2-5; D is ambiguous. Per germline, CDR1 SEHNR and CDR2 FQNEAQ (reference sequence). V shed 6 bases and J shed 5 bases, with 16 bases lying between them. The CDR3 has 14 amino acids. The CDR3 coding sequence is TGTGCCAGCAGTTACGACGCCTCCGCCGAGACCCAGTACTTC. It is translated as CASSYDASAETQYF. Full variable domain (remainder filled in from reference TRBV7-9 and TRBJ2-5): DTGVSQNPRHKITKRGQNVTFRCDPISEHNRLYWYRQTLGQGPEFLTYFQNEAQLEKSRLLSDRFSAERPKGSFSTLEIQRTEQGDSAMYLCASSYDASAETQYFGPGTRLLVL.

This sequence joins TRBV10-3 and TRBJ2-6, with D tentatively TRBD1 (5 bases). With 9 bases removed from V and 4 bases from J, the gap between germline ends came to 19 bases. Germline assignment: CDR1 ENHRY and CDR2 SYGVKD. There are 16 residues in the CDR3. The CDR3 is CAIGLGRASGANVLTF. In nucleotides, the CDR3 is TGTGCCATAGGGCTCGGCAGGGCTTCGGGGGCCAACGTCCTGACTTTC.

The chain links TRBV27 to TRBJ2-7, with D possibly being TRBD2 (5 bases). With 6 bases removed from V and 4 bases from J, the gap between germline ends came to 13 bases. This CDR3 has 13 residues. Germline assignment: CDR1 MNHEY and CDR2 SMNVEV (reference sequence). The DNA of the CDR3 is TGTGCCAGCAGATTCACAGAGGGATACGAGCAGTACTTC. This codes for CASRFTEGYEQYF.

This chain joins TRBV9 and TRBJ2-1; D may be TRBD1 or TRBD2 (5 bases each). The CDR3 has 13 residues. The germline CDR1 and CDR2 sequences are SGDLS and YYNGEE. The ends were cut back, 3 bases at V and 6 bases at J, with 10 bases in the middle. The CDR3 sequence is CASSDGARNEQFF. As DNA, the CDR3 is TGTGCCAGCAGCGACGGGGCCCGCAATGAGCAGTTCTTC.

This rearrangement joins TRBV10-3 to TRBJ2-5; 9 bases line up with TRBD2. The germline V gene encodes CDR1 ENHRY and CDR2 SYGVKD. This CDR3 is 13 amino acids long. V gave up 6 bases and J gave up 5 bases; unmatched junction bases: 4. The chain's CDR3 is CAIRGLASETQYF. The DNA for the CDR3 is TGTGCCATCAGGGGACTAGCTAGCGAGACCCAGTACTTC.

The rearrangement uses TRBV5-1 and TRBJ1-1; 7 bases fit TRBD1. The CDR3 covers 16 residues. CDR1 SGHRS and CDR2 YFSETQ come from the germline V gene. Trimming removed 0 bases from V and 0 bases from J; junction bases left unmatched: 5. The CDR3 sequence is CASSLVGQDLNTEAFF. CDR3 sequence (DNA): TGCGCCAGCAGCTTGGTTGGACAGGACTTGAACACTGAAGCTTTCTTT.

This clone was seen only a few times. V usage is TRBV7-9 and J usage is TRBJ2-7, with 11 nucleotides matching TRBD1. The CDR3 totals 15 residues. The V gene end was trimmed by 3 bases and the J gene end by 4 bases; junction bases not matched to a gene: 5. CDR1 SEHNR and CDR2 FQNEAQ come from the germline V gene (reference sequence). CDR3 sequence: CASSFGQGAGYEQYF. CDR3 bases: TGTGCCAGCAGCTTTGGACAGGGGGCAGGGTACGAGCAGTACTTC.

This chain links TRBV6-1 with TRBJ1-6; no clear D gene. V lost 2 bases and J 7 bases, leaving 12 bases between the germline ends. The V gene's germline CDR1 is MNHNS and CDR2 SASEGT. The CDR3 runs 15 residues. The chain's CDR3 is CASSEIPGMNSPLHF. For the CDR3, the DNA is TGTGCCAGCAGTGAAATTCCGGGTATGAATTCACCCCTCCACTTT.

This clone was picked up one time. This chain connects TRBV5-6 to TRBJ1-2; 7 nucleotides agree with TRBD1. Per the germline V gene, CDR1 is SGHDT and CDR2 is YYEEEE. CDR3 length equals 15 residues. V gave up 3 bases and J gave up 4 bases; unmatched junction bases: 9. The CDR3 is CASSYPGTESYGYTF. CDR3 DNA: TGTGCCAGCAGCTATCCCGGGACAGAGAGCTATGGCTACACCTTC. The complete variable domain, with remaining parts taken from reference TRBV5-6 and TRBJ1-2, reads DAGVTQSPTHLIKTRGQQVTLRCSPKSGHDTVSWYQQALGQGPQFIFQYYEEEERQRGNFPDRFSGHQFPNYSSELNVNALLLGDSALYLCASSYPGTESYGYTFGSGTRLTVV.

V gene TRBV2 combines with J gene TRBJ2-7, with a possible D match to TRBD1 (5 bases). This CDR3 is built from 15 residues. The ends were cut back, 8 bases at V and 1 base at J, with 18 bases in the middle. Germline-derived CDR1 and CDR2 are SNHLY and FYNNEI. This CDR3 reads CASGSFRVRSYEQYF. The CDR3 DNA reads as TGTGCCAGCGGATCCTTCAGGGTAAGGTCCTACGAGCAGTACTTC.

V is TRBV30 and J is TRBJ2-5; TRBD1 matches 11 bases. Losses at the gene ends were 2 bases for V and 7 bases for J; bases not matched to a gene: 9. The CDR3 contains 15 residues. From germline, CDR1 is GTSNPN and CDR2 SVGIG (reference sequence). The CDR3 protein is CAWSRGQGDWGTQYF. CDR3 bases: TGTGCCTGGAGTAGGGGACAGGGGGATTGGGGGACCCAGTACTTC.

This clone was seen just once. The chain links TRBV27 to TRBJ1-1; a possible D gene is TRBD1 (5 bases). The germline V and J ends were trimmed by 4 bases and 2 bases, with 14 bases remaining between them. The CDR3 sequence is 15 residues long. Germline V gives CDR1 MNHEY, CDR2 SMNVEV (reference sequence). The CDR3 reads CASSSLERGNTEAFF. CDR3 nucleotides: TGTGCCAGCAGTTCCCTAGAGAGGGGAAACACTGAAGCTTTCTTT.

This sequence joins TRBV28 and TRBJ1-2, with 8 bases fitting TRBD1. The junction had 12 bases not matched to a gene; V was cut back by 6 bases and J by 0 bases. This CDR3 is 17 amino acids long. Looked up from germline, CDR1 is MDHEN and CDR2 is SYDVKM. The CDR3 region has the DNA TGTGCCAGCAGAGAGACAGGGGTGATTTCTCCTAACTATGGCTACACCTTC. It yields the protein CASRETGVISPNYGYTF.

CDR3 coding DNA: TGTGCCAGCAGTGAAGTTTTAGGCGCAGGGACCCAGTACTTC. This codes for CASSEVLGAGTQYF. The chain links TRBV2 to TRBJ2-5; D is unclear. The CDR3 spans 14 residues. Germline lookup yields CDR1 SNHLY and CDR2 FYNNEI. V was clipped by 1 base and J by 7 bases, with 13 bases between them.

This clone was observed a few times. The CDR3 nucleotides read TGTGCCATCAGAGTTCCAGGGAATGAGCAGTTCTTC. Its translation is CAIRVPGNEQFF. The V and J genes are TRBV10-3 and TRBJ2-1; D may be TRBD1 (5 bases). CDR1 and CDR2 (germline): ENHRY, SYGVKD. V lost 6 bases and J 7 bases, leaving 10 bases between the germline ends. The CDR3 has 12 residues.

V is TRBV21-1 and J is TRBJ2-7; the table's D call, TRBD2, has no DNA check behind it. TRBV21-1 is described as a pseudogene. The CDR3 is 16 amino acids. DNA for the CDR3: TGTGCCAGCAGCACTTTGGGACTAGCGGAGTCCTACGAGCAGTACTTC. Protein: CASSTLGLAESYEQYF.

The V call is TRBV7-2, the J call TRBJ1-2, with 7 bases aligning to TRBD1. This CDR3 has 16 residues. Trimming took 1 base from V and 0 from J; bases not matched to a gene: 5. The germline gives CDR1 SGHTA, CDR2 FQGNSA. The CDR3 coding sequence is TGTGCCAGCAGCTTAGAGGGGGCTGGGTCTAACTATGGCTACACCTTC. Its protein product is CASSLEGAGSNYGYTF.

This clone was seen only once. The chain has TRBV19 and TRBJ2-1; D might be TRBD1 or TRBD2, each matching 5 bases. Per germline, CDR1 LNHDA and CDR2 SQIVND (reference sequence). V lost 7 bases and J 0 bases, leaving 13 bases between the germline ends. The CDR3 is 15 amino acids. The CDR3 DNA is TGTGCCAGTATTGGGGGTCCAAGCTCCTACAATGAGCAGTTCTTC. This gives the protein CASIGGPSSYNEQFF.

The chain has TRBV6-5 and TRBJ2-7; 7 positions match TRBD1. Losses at the gene ends were 7 bases for V and 2 bases for J; bases not matched to a gene: 8. The CDR3 extends over 14 amino acids. The germline V gene encodes CDR1 MNHEY and CDR2 SVGAGI. CDR3 amino acids: CASTPRQGTYEQYF. The CDR3 DNA sequence: TGTGCCAGCACCCCAAGACAGGGAACCTACGAGCAGTACTTC.